What follows describes a single T cell receptor (beta chain). Its target is not known. Naive CD8 cells lacked CD45RO and underwent positive selection for CCR7, leaving out terminally differentiated effector memory CD45RA+ cells. Every contributor of samples was a Caucasian grown-up residing in Nashville, Tennessee. CDR3 size: 12 residues. V was trimmed by 5 bases and J by 6 bases, leaving 11 bases between them. The V gene's germline CDR1 is SGHVS and CDR2 FQNEAQ. Libraries were prepared by immunoSEQ multiplex PCR; TCRdb keeps only in-frame clonotypes and omits some of them. The sample carries 450,000 to 700,000 clones, less than 97% recorded once. These data originate in a study of shared clonotypes between healthy human individuals. Study information: The composition of the donors was two women and a few men aged 18 to 49. Whole-study results and caveats: Measured sharing among donors was expected to vary with sequencing depth. In general, naive subsets displayed greater estimated richness than memory subsets did.

The sequence was obtained from a woman aged 30 to 39 in good health. The gene calls are TRBV7-8 and TRBJ2-7; no definite D call. Sequencing was done on a sample of naive CD8+ T cells sorted from blood. This CDR3 is CASSNKGFEQYF. CDR3 coding DNA: TGTGCCAGCAGCAATAAGGGTTTCGAGCAGTACTTC. The full variable domain, its missing parts supplied by reference TRBV7-8 and TRBJ2-7, is GAGVSQSPRYKVAKRGQDVALRCDPISGHVSLFWYQQALGQGPEFLTYFQNEAQLDKSGLPSDRFFAERPEGSVSTLKIQRTQQEDSAVYLCASSNKGFEQYFGPGTRLTVT.